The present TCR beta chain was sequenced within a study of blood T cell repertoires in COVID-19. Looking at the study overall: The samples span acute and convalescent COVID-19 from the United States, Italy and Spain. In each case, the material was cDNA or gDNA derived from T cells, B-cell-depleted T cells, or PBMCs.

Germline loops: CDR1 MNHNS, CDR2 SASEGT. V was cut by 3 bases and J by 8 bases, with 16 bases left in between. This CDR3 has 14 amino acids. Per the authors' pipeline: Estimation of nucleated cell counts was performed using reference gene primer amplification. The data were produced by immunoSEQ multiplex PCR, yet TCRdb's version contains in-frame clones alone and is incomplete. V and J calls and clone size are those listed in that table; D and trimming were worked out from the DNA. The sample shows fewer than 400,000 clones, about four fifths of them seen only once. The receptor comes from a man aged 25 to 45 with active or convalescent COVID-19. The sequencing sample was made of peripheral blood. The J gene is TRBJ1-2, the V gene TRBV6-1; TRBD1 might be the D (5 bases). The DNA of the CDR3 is TGTGCCAGCAGTGACGAGGCGGGGGGAGGAGGCTACACCTTC. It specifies CASSDEAGGGGYTF.